These 3 T cell receptor beta chains share one sample of origin, sequenced in a study of cytomegalovirus exposure and HLA in healthy donors. In the PCR, 60 Vbeta and 13 Jbeta primers were used. Sequencing was performed with immunoSEQ multiplex PCR; in TCRdb, only in-frame clones are kept and a portion is missing. The sample gives about 130,000 clones, around 80% of which show up once; 6.5% to 8% is in the top ten. Specimen: PBMCs. Receptors originate from a man aged 35 to 55 in good health and CMV-seropositive.

The genes are TRBV25-1 and TRBJ1-1, with TRBD1 matching 7 bases. The germline V gene has CDR1 MGHDK and CDR2 SYGVNS. The V segment lost 2 bases and the J segment 1 base; nucleotides outside the gene matches: 7. The CDR3 runs 16 residues. CDR3 DNA sequence: TGTGCCAGCAGTGAAACTTGGACAGGACCGAACACTGAAGCTTTCTTT. Protein sequence: CASSETWTGPNTEAFF.

J is TRBJ1-6 and V is TRBV19, with 7 bases aligning to TRBD1. Germline lookup yields CDR1 LNHDA and CDR2 SQIVND (reference sequence). This CDR3 is built from 17 residues. V lost 5 bases to trimming and J lost 0 bases; unmatched junction nucleotides: 7. CDR3 sequence (DNA): TGTGCCAGTAGTGACCTACAGGGGAGCTCCTATAATTCACCCCTCCACTTT. This sequence encodes CASSDLQGSSYNSPLHF. The full variable domain, rest sourced from reference TRBV19 and TRBJ1-6, is DGGITQSPKYLFRKEGQNVTLSCEQNLNHDAMYWYRQDPGQGLRLIYYSQIVNDFQKGDIAEGYSVSREKKESFPLTVTSAQKNPTAFYLCASSDLQGSSYNSPLHFGNGTRLTVT.

CDR3 nucleotides: TGTGCCAGCAGCCCCCCAGTGGGGCAAGTCCTGTACGAGCAGTACTTC. Protein product: CASSPPVGQVLYEQYF. The chain recombines TRBV9 with TRBJ2-7; a weak D match, TRBD1 (5 bases). The CDR3 has 16 residues. V was shortened by 4 bases and J by 4 bases, with 21 bases between the two germline ends. Germline V gene lookup returns CDR1 SGDLS and CDR2 YYNGEE.